This section outlines one TCR beta chain sequence together with its context. Germline values: CDR1 DFQATT, CDR2 SNEGSKA (reference sequence). With V trimmed by 6 bases and J by 5 bases, 3 bases remained unmatched. This CDR3 is 11 amino acids long. TCRdb keeps only in-frame clones here, not all; method: immunoSEQ multiplex PCR. The repertoire consists of about 60,000 clones, with around 85% occurring once and the leading ten covering approximately 5.1%. The data were taken from a study of technical replicates of blood from a handful of donors. The sample taken for sequencing was PBMCs. The chain links TRBV20-1 to TRBJ1-2, with TRBD1 matching over 7 bases. The receptor was derived from a human donor in good health. Some clones in this sample may be carry-over from other donors' samples. The CDR3 DNA follows: TGCAGTGCCCCGACAGGGTATGGCTACACCTTC. Translated, it gives CSAPTGYGYTF.